A single sample is the source of the 4 T cell receptor beta chains below, sequenced in a study of T cells in Graves' hyperthyroidism and ophthalmopathy. RNA transcripts served as the template for amplifying TCR beta CDR3 regions. TCR CDR3 underwent first-round RT-PCR with the HTBI primer set. TCRdb reprocessed the multiplex PCR reads via MiXCR and lists one record per CDR3 protein. There are about 360,000 distinct CDR3 sequences in the sample; roughly 13% occur only once, and about 20% lies in the top ten. Input material: blood. These receptor sequences come from a man aged 25-45 years with Graves' hyperthyroidism that later progressed to Graves' ophthalmopathy.

Concerning this clonotype: A single base separates this from a much larger clone, so it may be a read error. DNA of the CDR3: TGTGCCAGCAGTTACTGGGGTGAAACTGATGCTTTCTTT. Its protein is CASSYWGETDAFF. The rearrangement uses TRBV6-2 or TRBV6-3 and TRBJ1-1; no clear D gene. This CDR3 has 13 residues. Germline V CDR1 and CDR2: MNHEY, SVGEGT.

This clonotype was seen repeatedly, ten times or more. This rearrangement joins TRBV6-5 to TRBJ2-2; perhaps TRBD1 as D (5 bases). The germline V gene encodes CDR1 MNHEY and CDR2 SVGAGI. V was pared by 2 bases and J by 8 bases, with 9 bases between. CDR3 length equals 13 residues. Here the CDR3 reads CASSYRGLGELFF. CDR3 bases: TGTGCCAGCAGTTACAGGGGCTTGGGGGAGCTGTTTTTT.

This clonotype was detected a few times. The chain has TRBV4-1 and TRBJ2-2; D unresolved. The V gene's germline CDR1 is MGHRA and CDR2 YSYEKL. V shed 1 base and J shed 5 bases, with 20 bases lying between them. The CDR3 contains 18 residues. The CDR3 sequence is CASSQGLGKGSKTGELFF. The CDR3 DNA reads TGCGCCAGCAGCCAAGGCTTGGGAAAGGGAAGTAAGACCGGGGAGCTGTTTTTT.

This clonotype was seen more than once but under ten times. The V and J genes are TRBV6-1 and TRBJ2-3; D might be TRBD2 (5 bases). Germline-derived CDR1 and CDR2 are MNHNS and SASEGT. V gave up 4 bases and J gave up 8 bases, with 10 bases separating them. This CDR3 has 12 amino acids. This CDR3 reads CASSVLAATQYF. CDR3 sequence (DNA): TGTGCCAGCAGTGTGCTAGCAGCTACGCAGTATTTT.